This TCR beta chain originates from a study of blood T cells in healthy people across ages. This CDR3 has 15 residues. Germline CDR1 is LGHNA and CDR2 is YSLEER. Trimming pared 0 bases from V and 2 bases from J, leaving 8 bases between. In its sample, this clonotype was seen a few times. It was with a sample-barcoded 5' primer and a J-beta primer mix that a second PCR of roughly 7 to 12 cycles was run. A single record per CDR3 protein comes from TCRdb applying MiXCR to the 5' RACE reads. The sample lists more than 800,000 distinct CDR3 sequences, 25% to 30% seen once, with roughly 17% in the top ten. Sequences were obtained from blood. The chain employs TRBV4-3 and TRBJ1-5; D remains unclear. This receptor was identified in a woman aged 80 or over in good health. This CDR3 reads CASSQDGVGNQPQHF. The CDR3 coding sequence is TGCGCCAGCAGCCAAGACGGGGTGGGCAATCAGCCCCAGCATTTT.